The T cell receptor (beta chain) described here comes from a study of monozygotic twins with cystic fibrosis. Assay: immunoSEQ multiplex PCR; the TCRdb copy retains only in-frame clones and omits some. The sample lists tens of thousands of clones, over 95% occurring once. Germline loops: CDR1 MGHRA, CDR2 YSYEKL. V was pared by 0 bases and J by 1 base, with 12 bases between. The CDR3 loop spans 16 amino acids. This chain links TRBV4-1 with TRBJ1-1; D is perhaps TRBD1 (5 bases). The receptor's source is a girl aged 10-17 years with cystic fibrosis. Specimen: blood. CDR3 sequence reads: CASSQDAGTENTEAFF. For the CDR3, the DNA is TGCGCCAGCAGCCAAGACGCCGGGACGGAGAACACTGAAGCTTTCTTT.